This record concerns one T cell receptor beta chain sequence. These data are taken from a study of T cells expressing NK-cell markers. Study overall: Sequencing covered eight donors, seven HCMV-seropositive and one seronegative.

TCRdb re-called the 5' RACE reads and gives one entry per CDR3 protein, without DNA. Here the sample table reports fewer than 300,000 distinct CDR3 sequences. This CDR3 region has 14 residues. Sequenced input: blood T cells: a sorted CD56 or NKG2C T cell subset, CD4+ or CD8+ T cells, or bulk PBMC T cells (not recorded which). The rearrangement joins TRBV12-3 or TRBV12-4 to TRBJ1-4. The clonotype originates from a woman between 18 and 69 years old in good health. Here the CDR3 reads CASSFGHANEKLFF.